This TCR beta chain was sequenced in a study of glioma-infiltrating T cells after dendritic cell vaccination. The wider study: Dendritic cells derived from monocytes and pulsed with autologous tumor lysate formed the vaccine.

Patients had residual fresh-frozen tumor tissue and more than two years of survival data. General study findings and limits: Complete blood and tumor specimen sets were limited to few patients.

The PCR used 60 V beta and 13 J beta primers. Here immunoSEQ multiplex PCR was the method, and the copy in TCRdb shows in-frame clones only, minus some. The repertoire holds tens of thousands of clones, with 65% to 90% as singletons. Germline CDR1 SGHTA, CDR2 FQGNSA. This CDR3 is built from 14 residues. V lost 3 bases to trimming and J lost 6 bases; unmatched junction nucleotides: 1. As concerns this clone: The antigen remains unidentified.

The source is a human donor with glioblastoma. This specimen was blood, taken before dendritic cell vaccination. V and J are TRBV7-2 and TRBJ2-1, with TRBD2 matching 11 bases. CDR3 DNA: TGTGCCAGCAGCTTTAGCGGGGGGGCCAATGAGCAGTTCTTC. Amino acids: CASSFSGGANEQFF.